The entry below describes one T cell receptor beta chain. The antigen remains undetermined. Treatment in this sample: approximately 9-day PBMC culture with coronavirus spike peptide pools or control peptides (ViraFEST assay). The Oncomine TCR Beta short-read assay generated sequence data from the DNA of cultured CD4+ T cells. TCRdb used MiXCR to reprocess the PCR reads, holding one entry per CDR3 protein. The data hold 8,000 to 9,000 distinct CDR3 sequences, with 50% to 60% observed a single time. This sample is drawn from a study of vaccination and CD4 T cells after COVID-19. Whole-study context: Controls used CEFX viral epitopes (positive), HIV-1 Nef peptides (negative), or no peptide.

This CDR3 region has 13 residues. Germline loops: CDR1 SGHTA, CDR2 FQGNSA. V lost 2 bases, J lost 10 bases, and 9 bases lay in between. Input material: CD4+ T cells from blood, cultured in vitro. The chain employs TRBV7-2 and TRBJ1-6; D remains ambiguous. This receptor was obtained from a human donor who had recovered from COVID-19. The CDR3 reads CASSLLGGSPLHF. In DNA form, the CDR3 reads TGTGCCAGCAGCTTACTGGGAGGATCACCCCTCCACTTT.